Below, 3 T cell receptor beta chains from the same sample are listed, as sequenced in a study of spatial heterogeneity in lung cancer. Time point defined: blood at routine non-recurrence follow-up after resection. TCRdb processed the 5' RACE reads anew with MiXCR; each CDR3 protein has one entry. This sample has tens of thousands of distinct CDR3 sequences; roughly 12% occur once, and the top ten carry about 30%. The sequencing here drew on PBMCs, taken at follow-up. The receptors come from a male donor with early-stage non-small cell lung cancer.

In its sample, this clonotype was seen many times. V gene TRBV20-1 combines with J gene TRBJ2-2; 7 bases match TRBD1. V was clipped by 6 bases and J by 3 bases; unmatched bases: 7. The CDR3 loop spans 14 amino acids. Looked up from germline, CDR1 is DFQATT and CDR2 is SNEGSKA (reference sequence). This CDR3 is CSAQRTGYTGELFF. CDR3 coding DNA: TGCAGTGCCCAAAGGACAGGCTACACCGGGGAGCTGTTTTTT.

The chain employs TRBV20-1 and TRBJ1-5; no definite D call. The CDR3 is made up of 13 amino acids. Germline assignment: CDR1 DFQATT and CDR2 SNEGSKA (reference sequence). V shed 1 base and J shed 4 bases, with 8 bases lying between them. The CDR3 coding sequence is TGCAGTGCTAGAGGGCAGACAAATCAGCCCCAGCATTTT. It encodes CSARGQTNQPQHF.

The chain recombines TRBV2 with TRBJ2-5; 7 nucleotides agree with TRBD1. Germline V gene lookup returns CDR1 SNHLY and CDR2 FYNNEI. The trim removed 10 bases at V and 7 bases at J, leaving 18 bases unmatched. This CDR3 region has 15 residues. The CDR3 protein is CATTARGTAKGTQYF. Written as DNA, the CDR3 is TGTGCCACCACGGCAAGGGGGACAGCCAAAGGGACCCAGTACTTC.